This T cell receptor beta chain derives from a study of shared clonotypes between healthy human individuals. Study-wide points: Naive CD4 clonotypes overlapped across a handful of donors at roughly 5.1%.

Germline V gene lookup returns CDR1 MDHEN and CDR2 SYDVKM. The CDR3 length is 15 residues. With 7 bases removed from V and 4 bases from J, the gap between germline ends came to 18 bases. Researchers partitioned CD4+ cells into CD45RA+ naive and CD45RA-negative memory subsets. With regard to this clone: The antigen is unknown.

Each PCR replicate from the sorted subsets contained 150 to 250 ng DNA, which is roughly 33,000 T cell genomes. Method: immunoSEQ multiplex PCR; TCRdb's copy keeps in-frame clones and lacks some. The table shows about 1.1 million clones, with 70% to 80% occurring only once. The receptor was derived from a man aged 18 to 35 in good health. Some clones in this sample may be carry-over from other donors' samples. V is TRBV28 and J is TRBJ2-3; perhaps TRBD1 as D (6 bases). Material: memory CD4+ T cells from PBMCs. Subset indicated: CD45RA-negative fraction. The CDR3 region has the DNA TGTGCCAGCACCCAGGGGTTCTCCGACCCAGATACGCAGTATTTT. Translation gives CASTQGFSDPDTQYF.